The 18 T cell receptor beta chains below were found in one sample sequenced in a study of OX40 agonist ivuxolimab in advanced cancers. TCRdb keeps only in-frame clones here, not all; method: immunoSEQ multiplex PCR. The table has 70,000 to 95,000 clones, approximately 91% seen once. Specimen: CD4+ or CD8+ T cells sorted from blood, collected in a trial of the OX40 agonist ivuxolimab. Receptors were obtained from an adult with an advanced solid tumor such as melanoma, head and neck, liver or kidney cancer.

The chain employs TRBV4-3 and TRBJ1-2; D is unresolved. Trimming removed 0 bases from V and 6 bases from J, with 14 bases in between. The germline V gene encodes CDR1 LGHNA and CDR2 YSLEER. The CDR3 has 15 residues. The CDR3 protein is CASSQDLGILNGYTF. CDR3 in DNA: TGCGCCAGCAGCCAAGACTTAGGGATCCTTAATGGCTACACCTTC.

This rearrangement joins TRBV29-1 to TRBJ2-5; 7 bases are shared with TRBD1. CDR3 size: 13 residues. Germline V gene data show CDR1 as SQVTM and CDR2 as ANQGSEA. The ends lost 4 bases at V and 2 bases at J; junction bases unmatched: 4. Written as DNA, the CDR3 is TGCAGCGTTGCTGGGGGACAGCAAGAGACCCAGTACTTC. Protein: CSVAGGQQETQYF.

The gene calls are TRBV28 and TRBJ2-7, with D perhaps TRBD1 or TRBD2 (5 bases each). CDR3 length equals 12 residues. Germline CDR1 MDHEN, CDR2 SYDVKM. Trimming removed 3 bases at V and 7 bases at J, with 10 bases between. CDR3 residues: CASSFGTGEQYF. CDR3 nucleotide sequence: TGTGCCAGCAGTTTCGGGACCGGAGAGCAGTACTTC.

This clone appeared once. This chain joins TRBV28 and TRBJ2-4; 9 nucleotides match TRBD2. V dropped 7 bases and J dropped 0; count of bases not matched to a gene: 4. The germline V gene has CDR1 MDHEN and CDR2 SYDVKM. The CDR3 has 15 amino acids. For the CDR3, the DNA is TGTGCCAGCACCGATAGCGGGAGAGCCAAAAACATTCAGTACTTC. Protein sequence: CASTDSGRAKNIQYF. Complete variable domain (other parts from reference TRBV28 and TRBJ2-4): DVKVTQSSRYLVKRTGEKVFLECVQDMDHENMFWYRQDPGLGLRLIYFSYDVKMKEKGDIPEGYSVSREKKERFSLILESASTNQTSMYLCASTDSGRAKNIQYFGAGTRLSVL.

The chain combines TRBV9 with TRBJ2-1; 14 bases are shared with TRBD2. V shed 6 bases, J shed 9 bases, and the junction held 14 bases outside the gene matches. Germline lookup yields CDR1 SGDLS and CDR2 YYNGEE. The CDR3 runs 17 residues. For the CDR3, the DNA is TGTGCCAGCACCAAACTCCAGACTAGCGGGGGGGCCGGTGAGCAGTTCTTC. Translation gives CASTKLQTSGGAGEQFF.

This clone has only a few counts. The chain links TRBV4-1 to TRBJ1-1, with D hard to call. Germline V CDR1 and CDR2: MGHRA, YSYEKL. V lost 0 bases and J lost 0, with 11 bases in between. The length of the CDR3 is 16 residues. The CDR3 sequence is CASSQDGRSLNTEAFF. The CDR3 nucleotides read TGCGCCAGCAGCCAAGATGGTCGGAGCCTGAACACTGAAGCTTTCTTT.

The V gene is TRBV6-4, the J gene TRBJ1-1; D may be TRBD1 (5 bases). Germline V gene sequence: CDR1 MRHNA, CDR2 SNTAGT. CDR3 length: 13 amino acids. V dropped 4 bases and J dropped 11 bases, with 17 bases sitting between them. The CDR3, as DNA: TGTGCCAGCAGTGGTGAGGCTGGGGCTTCGGCTTTCTTT. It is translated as CASSGEAGASAFF.

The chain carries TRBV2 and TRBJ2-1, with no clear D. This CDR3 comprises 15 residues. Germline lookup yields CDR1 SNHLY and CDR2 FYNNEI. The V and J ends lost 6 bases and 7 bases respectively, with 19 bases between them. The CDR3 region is CASRAGMTRPNEQFF. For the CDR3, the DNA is TGTGCCAGCAGGGCCGGCATGACCCGGCCTAATGAGCAGTTCTTC.

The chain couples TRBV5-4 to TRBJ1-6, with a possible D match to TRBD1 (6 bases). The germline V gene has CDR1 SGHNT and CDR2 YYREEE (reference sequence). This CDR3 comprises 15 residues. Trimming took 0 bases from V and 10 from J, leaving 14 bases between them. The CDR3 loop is CASSLAQGGGSPLHF. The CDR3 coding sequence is TGTGCCAGCAGCTTGGCACAGGGAGGAGGGTCACCCCTCCACTTT. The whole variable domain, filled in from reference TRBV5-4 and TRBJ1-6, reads ETGVTQSPTHLIKTRGQQVTLRCSSQSGHNTVSWYQQALGQGPQFIFQYYREEENGRGNFPPRFSGLQFPNYSSELNVNALELDDSALYLCASSLAQGGGSPLHFGNGTRLTVT.

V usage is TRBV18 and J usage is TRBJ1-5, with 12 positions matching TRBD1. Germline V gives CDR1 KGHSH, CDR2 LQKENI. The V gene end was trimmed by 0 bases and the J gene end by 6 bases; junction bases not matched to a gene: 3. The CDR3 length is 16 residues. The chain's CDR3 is CASSPPGQGAGQPQHF. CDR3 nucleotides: TGTGCCAGCTCACCACCGGGACAGGGGGCCGGTCAGCCCCAGCATTTT.

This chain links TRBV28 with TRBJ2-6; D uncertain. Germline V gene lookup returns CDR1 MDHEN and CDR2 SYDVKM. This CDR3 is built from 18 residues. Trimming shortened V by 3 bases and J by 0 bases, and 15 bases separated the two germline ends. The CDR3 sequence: CASSFPHHRSSGANVLTF. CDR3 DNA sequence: TGTGCCAGCAGTTTCCCCCACCACAGAAGCTCTGGGGCCAACGTCCTGACTTTC.

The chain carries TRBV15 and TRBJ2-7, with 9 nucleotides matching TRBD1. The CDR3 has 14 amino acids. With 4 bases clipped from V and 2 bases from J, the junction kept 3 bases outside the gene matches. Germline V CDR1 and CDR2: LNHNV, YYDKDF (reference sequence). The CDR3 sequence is CATSKQGAPYEQYF. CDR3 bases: TGTGCCACCAGCAAACAGGGGGCCCCCTACGAGCAGTACTTC. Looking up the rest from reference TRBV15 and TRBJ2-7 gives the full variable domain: DAMVIQNPRYQVTQFGKPVTLSCSQTLNHNVMYWYQQKSSQAPKLLFHYYDKDFNNEADTPDNFQSRRPNTSFCFLDIRSPGLGDTAMYLCATSKQGAPYEQYFGPGTRLTVT.

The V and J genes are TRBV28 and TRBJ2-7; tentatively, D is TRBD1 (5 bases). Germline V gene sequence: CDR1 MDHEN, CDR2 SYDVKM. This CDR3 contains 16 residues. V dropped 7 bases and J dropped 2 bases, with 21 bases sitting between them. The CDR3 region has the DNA TGTGCCAGCAAGGGGCAAGGGGCCCCCTCCCCCTACGAGCAGTACTTC. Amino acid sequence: CASKGQGAPSPYEQYF.

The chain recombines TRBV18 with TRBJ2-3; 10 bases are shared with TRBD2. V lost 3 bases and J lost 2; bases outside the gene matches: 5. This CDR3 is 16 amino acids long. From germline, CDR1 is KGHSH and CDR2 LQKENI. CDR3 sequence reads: CASSPGLADTTDTQYF. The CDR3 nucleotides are TGTGCCAGCTCACCCGGACTAGCGGACACCACAGATACGCAGTATTTT.

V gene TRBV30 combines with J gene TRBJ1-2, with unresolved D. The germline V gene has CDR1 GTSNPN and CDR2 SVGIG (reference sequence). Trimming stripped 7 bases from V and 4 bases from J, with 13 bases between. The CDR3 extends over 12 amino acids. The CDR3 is CALKNRPYGYTF. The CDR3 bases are TGTGCCTTAAAAAATCGGCCCTATGGCTACACCTTC.

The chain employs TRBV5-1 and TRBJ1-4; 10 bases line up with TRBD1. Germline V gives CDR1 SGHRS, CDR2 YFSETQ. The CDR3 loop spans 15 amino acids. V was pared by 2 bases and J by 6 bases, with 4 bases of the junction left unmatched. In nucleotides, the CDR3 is TGCGCCAGCAGCTTTGCCGGGACAGGGGATGAAAAACTGTTTTTT. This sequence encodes CASSFAGTGDEKLFF.

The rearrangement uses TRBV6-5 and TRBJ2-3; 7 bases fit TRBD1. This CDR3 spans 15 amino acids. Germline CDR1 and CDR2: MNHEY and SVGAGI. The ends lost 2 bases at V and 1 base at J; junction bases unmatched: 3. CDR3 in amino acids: CASSYGGQGTDTQYF. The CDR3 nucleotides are TGTGCCAGCAGTTACGGTGGACAGGGCACAGATACGCAGTATTTT.

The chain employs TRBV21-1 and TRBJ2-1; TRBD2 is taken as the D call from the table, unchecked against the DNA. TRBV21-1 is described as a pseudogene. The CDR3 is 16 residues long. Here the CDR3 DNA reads TGTGCCAGCAGCAAATCTCCCTACGGGGGAGGCAATGAGCAGTTCTTC. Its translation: CASSKSPYGGGNEQFF.